The clone carrying this TCR beta chain occurred a few times. Its cognate antigen is unknown. These data come from a study of beta chain features in type 1 diabetes. Findings and limits, study-wide: Shorter templates might be favored by PCR, equally in patients and controls. Moderate but significant shortening of TCRB CDR3s was recorded in all four CD4+ subsets from Type 1 diabetes patients. Reduced insertions and increased deletions marked VDJ junctions in type 1 diabetes patients.

Every bit of the isolated RNA underwent reverse transcription, so sequencing read expressed TCRB transcripts. The read count averaged roughly 3.5 million across naive, central memory and regulatory T cell samples. Produced via immunoSEQ multiplex PCR; TCRdb's table is partial and in-frame only. The sample contains about 640,000 clones, 12% of which appear only once. The CDR3 is 14 amino acids. V lost 0 bases, J lost 5 bases, and 3 bases stayed unmatched. Germline-derived CDR1 and CDR2 are SNHLY and FYNNEI. The J gene is TRBJ2-5, the V gene TRBV2, with 7 nucleotides matching TRBD1. The origin of this receptor is a young man with type 1 diabetes. The sequenced material came from naive CD4+ T cells from blood. The CDR3 loop is CASSEATGAETQYF. CDR3 sequence (DNA): TGTGCCAGCAGTGAAGCTACAGGGGCGGAGACCCAGTACTTC.